This T cell receptor beta chain appears in the sequencing data of a study of blood T cell repertoires in COVID-19. Study context: Sites in the United States, Italy and Spain provided acute and convalescent COVID-19 samples.

Method: immunoSEQ multiplex PCR; TCRdb's copy keeps in-frame clones and lacks some. The sample consists of hundreds of thousands of clones, around 89% of them appearing once. In germline, CDR1 is SGHRS, CDR2 YFSETQ. The length of the CDR3 is 15 residues. Losses at the gene ends were 7 bases for V and 5 bases for J; bases not matched to a gene: 9. The specimen was PBMCs or T cells enriched from blood (not recorded which). The V call is TRBV5-1, the J call TRBJ2-1, with 10 nucleotides matching TRBD2. This receptor was obtained from a man aged 18-30 years who had recovered from COVID-19. CDR3 loop: CASVAGGITNNEQFF. CDR3 coding DNA: TGCGCCAGCGTAGCGGGGGGCATCACCAACAATGAGCAGTTCTTC.